Each of the 13 T cell receptor beta chains below was sequenced from the same sample in a study of OX40 agonist ivuxolimab in advanced cancers. Libraries were prepared by immunoSEQ multiplex PCR; TCRdb keeps only in-frame clonotypes and omits some of them. The sample contains 55,000 to 70,000 clones, roughly 88% of which appear only once. The specimen comprised CD4+ or CD8+ T cells sorted from blood, sampled in a trial of the OX40 agonist ivuxolimab. The receptors were gathered from an adult with an advanced solid tumor such as melanoma, head and neck, liver or kidney cancer.

The V gene is TRBV7-9, the J gene TRBJ1-3, with no clear D. Trimming cost V 3 bases and J 4 bases, with 4 bases left between them. The germline CDR1 and CDR2 sequences are SEHNR and FQNEAQ (reference sequence). The CDR3 runs to 12 residues. The CDR3 DNA reads TGTGCCAGCAGCTTTCCGGGAAACACCATATATTTT. Protein product: CASSFPGNTIYF. Filled out from reference TRBV7-9 and TRBJ1-3, the complete variable domain reads DTGVSQNPRHKITKRGQNVTFRCDPISEHNRLYWYRQTLGQGPEFLTYFQNEAQLEKSRLLSDRFSAERPKGSFSTLEIQRTEQGDSAMYLCASSFPGNTIYFGEGSWLTVV.

The chain employs TRBV19 and TRBJ2-3; unclear D gene. V lost 3 bases and J lost 10, with 8 bases in between. There are 11 residues in the CDR3. CDR1 and CDR2 from the germline V gene are LNHDA and SQIVND (reference sequence). For the CDR3, the DNA is TGTGCCAGTAGTATCGCCCGATCGCAGTATTTT. Its protein is CASSIARSQYF.

The chain is built from TRBV6-1 and TRBJ1-3; possible D gene TRBD1, 6 bases. Deletions cut 7 bases from V and 4 bases from J, with 11 bases between. CDR3 size: 13 residues. Germline V gene sequence: CDR1 MNHNS, CDR2 SASEGT. CDR3 sequence (DNA): TGTGCCAGCAACCCAGGGGCAGGAAACACCATATATTTT. The encoded protein is CASNPGAGNTIYF.

V usage is TRBV20-1 and J usage is TRBJ2-1; 7 positions agree with TRBD1. This CDR3 contains 11 residues. Germline V gene lookup returns CDR1 DFQATT and CDR2 SNEGSKA (reference sequence). The trim removed 6 bases at V and 4 bases at J, leaving 0 bases unmatched. In DNA form, the CDR3 reads TGCAGTGCGGGACAGTACAATGAGCAGTTCTTC. Translating it yields CSAGQYNEQFF.

The V and J genes are TRBV6-1 and TRBJ2-1, with a weak D call TRBD2 (6 bases). The CDR3 is 16 residues long. Germline loops: CDR1 MNHNS, CDR2 SASEGT. The V end lost 3 bases, the J end lost 7 bases, and 19 bases lay between the germline ends. Here the CDR3 reads CASSEWAGQAGNEQFF. CDR3 coding DNA: TGTGCCAGCAGTGAGTGGGCCGGGCAGGCGGGGAATGAGCAGTTCTTC.

This chain joins TRBV9 and TRBJ2-7; 9 bases line up with TRBD1. The CDR3 spans 14 residues. Germline V gene sequence: CDR1 SGDLS, CDR2 YYNGEE. V was pared by 4 bases and J by 2 bases, with 4 bases of the junction left unmatched. The CDR3 bases are TGTGCCAGCAGCTCAGGACAGGGGACCTACGAGCAGTACTTC. Amino acids: CASSSGQGTYEQYF.

The J gene is TRBJ1-5, the V gene TRBV12-2. TRBV12-2 is marked as a pseudogene. The CDR3 spans 14 residues. The DNA for the CDR3 is TGTGCAAGTCGCTTAGCGATATATCTCCAGCCCCAGCATTTT. Its protein is CASRLAIYLQPQHF.

V gene TRBV28 combines with J gene TRBJ1-1; possible D gene TRBD1, 5 bases. CDR3 length: 15 amino acids. V gave up 6 bases and J gave up 5 bases, with 19 bases separating them. Looked up from germline, CDR1 is MDHEN and CDR2 is SYDVKM. Written as DNA, the CDR3 is TGTGCCAGCAGCGAACAAGGGGTCTTGCGGACTGAAGCTTTCTTT. Its translation is CASSEQGVLRTEAFF.

The chain links TRBV4-2 to TRBJ2-2; D gene uncertain. Germline V CDR1 and CDR2: LGHNA, YNFKEQ. CDR3 length: 14 residues. V was shortened by 0 bases and J by 4 bases, with 6 bases between the two germline ends. The CDR3 spells CASSQDITTGELFF. The CDR3 nucleotides read TGTGCCAGCAGCCAAGATATAACCACCGGGGAGCTGTTTTTT.

The chain combines TRBV2 with TRBJ2-4; 8 bases agree with TRBD1. The CDR3 is 18 amino acids. Germline CDR1 and CDR2: SNHLY and FYNNEI. V gave up 1 base and J gave up 3 bases; unmatched junction bases: 11. DNA of the CDR3: TGTGCCAGCAGTGAAGTAAGGGGACAGGTGGTGTTCAAAAACATTCAGTACTTC. It specifies CASSEVRGQVVFKNIQYF.

The chain links TRBV5-1 to TRBJ1-1; D uncertain. The germline V gene encodes CDR1 SGHRS and CDR2 YFSETQ. V dropped 1 base and J dropped 0 bases, with 7 bases sitting between them. CDR3 length: 14 amino acids. CDR3 amino acids: CASSLPDVNTEAFF. The CDR3 region has the DNA TGCGCCAGCAGCTTGCCAGATGTGAACACTGAAGCTTTCTTT.

The chain employs TRBV5-1 and TRBJ2-5; no firm D call. CDR3 length: 11 amino acids. Germline V lookup: CDR1 SGHRS, CDR2 YFSETQ. The V end lost 5 bases, the J end lost 3 bases, and 5 bases lay between the germline ends. CDR3 protein: CASSGEETQYF. CDR3 in DNA: TGCGCCAGCAGTGGCGAAGAGACCCAGTACTTC.

The V and J genes are TRBV6-1 and TRBJ2-7; D is undetermined. Per the germline V gene, CDR1 is MNHNS and CDR2 is SASEGT. The CDR3 extends over 16 amino acids. Trimming shortened V by 0 bases and J by 0 bases, and 12 bases separated the two germline ends. DNA for the CDR3: TGTGCCAGCAGTGAAGCGGCCCCTCCTTTCTCCTACGAGCAGTACTTC. Translated, it gives CASSEAAPPFSYEQYF.